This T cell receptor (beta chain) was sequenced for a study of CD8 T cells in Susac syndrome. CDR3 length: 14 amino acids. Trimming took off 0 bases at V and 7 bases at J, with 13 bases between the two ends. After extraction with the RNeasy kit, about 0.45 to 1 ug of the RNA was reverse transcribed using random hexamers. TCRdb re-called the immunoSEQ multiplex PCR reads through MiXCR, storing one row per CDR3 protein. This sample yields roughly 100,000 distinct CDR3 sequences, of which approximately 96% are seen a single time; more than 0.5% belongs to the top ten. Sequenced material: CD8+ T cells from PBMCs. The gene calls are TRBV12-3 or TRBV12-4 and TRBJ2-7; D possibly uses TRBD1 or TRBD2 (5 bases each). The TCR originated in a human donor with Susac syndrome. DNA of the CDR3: TGTGCCAGCAGTTTAGCCGGGACGGGACGAGAGCAGTACTTC. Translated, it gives CASSLAGTGREQYF.